The sequence of this TCR beta chain was determined in a study of cytomegalovirus exposure and HLA in healthy donors. Background on the study: A prior analysis found about 120 million unique TCR beta sequences from some 200 million T cells.

V lost 1 base and J lost 9, with 10 bases in between. The CDR3 loop spans 14 amino acids. Looked up from germline, CDR1 is SNHLY and CDR2 is FYNNEI. In the PCR, 60 Vbeta and 13 Jbeta primers were used. Clones were sequenced by immunoSEQ multiplex PCR, and TCRdb holds only the in-frame ones, with some missing. Its table records roughly 120,000 clones. For this clone: Its antigen is unknown.

Findings and caveats of the study: TCR beta chain V- and J-gene trimming was linked, in a later analysis, to a missense variant in DCLRE1C.

The chain has TRBV2 and TRBJ1-6; possible D gene TRBD1, 6 bases. The sample was PBMCs. The sequence was collected from a man aged 25 to 40 in good health and CMV-seronegative. The CDR3 protein is CASSEVGARSPLHF. CDR3 DNA sequence: TGTGCCAGCAGTGAAGTGGGGGCGCGTTCACCCCTCCACTTT.